These 13 T cell receptor beta chains were all obtained from the same sample, sequenced in a study of shared clonotypes between healthy human individuals. Produced via immunoSEQ multiplex PCR; TCRdb's table is partial and in-frame only. This table has more than 2,000,000 clones, over 85% appearing once. Input material: naive CD4+ T cells from PBMCs. Subset of the sample: CD45RA+ positively selected. The receptors originated from a man in his late teens or twenties in good health. Some clones in this sample may be carry-over from other donors' samples.

The J gene is TRBJ2-2, the V gene TRBV5-7; 7 bases match TRBD2. TRBV5-7 qualifies as an ORF whose function is uncertain. This CDR3 has 17 residues. V gave up 2 bases and J gave up 4 bases; unmatched junction bases: 11. The CDR3 DNA sequence: TGTGCCAGCAGCTTCGTTAACGGGAGGCGACGCACCGGGGAGCTGTTTTTT. It translates to CASSFVNGRRRTGELFF.

The CDR3 protein is CASTKGLSRSYEQYF. The DNA of the CDR3 is TGTGCCAGCACCAAGGGACTCTCTAGGTCCTACGAGCAGTACTTC. The chain carries TRBV28 and TRBJ2-7; D perhaps matches TRBD2 (6 bases). In germline, CDR1 is MDHEN, CDR2 SYDVKM. V shed 7 bases and J shed 1 base, with 17 bases lying between them. This CDR3 region has 15 residues.

V and J are TRBV21-1 and TRBJ1-2. TRBV21-1 is marked as a pseudogene. This CDR3 comprises 16 residues. CDR3 DNA: TGTGCCAGCAGCAAAGACTACACCTCCCGGGGCTATGGCTACACCTTC. Its translation: CASSKDYTSRGYGYTF.

This chain links TRBV4-1 with TRBJ2-3, with D possibly matching TRBD2 (6 bases). The V end was cut by 6 bases, the J end by 2 bases, with 21 bases between. This CDR3 is 17 amino acids long. CDR1 and CDR2 (germline): MGHRA, YSYEKL. The CDR3 bases are TGCGCCAGCAGACGCCCCCGAGGAGCGGGTATCACAGATACGCAGTATTTT. Encoded protein: CASRRPRGAGITDTQYF.

Only one count was recorded for this clone. The chain carries TRBV28 and TRBJ2-1; 11 bases map to TRBD2. The CDR3 consists of 18 residues. The V gene end was trimmed by 11 bases and the J gene end by 1 base; junction bases not matched to a gene: 16. Germline V lookup: CDR1 MDHEN, CDR2 SYDVKM. CDR3 in DNA: TGTGCCCTCACCTCAACTAGCGGGAGAGACGGGTCCTACAATGAGCAGTTCTTC. Protein product: CALTSTSGRDGSYNEQFF.

Turning to this clone: The sample carries other DNA sequences with the same CDR3. The chain joins TRBV6-6 to TRBJ1-3, with D uncertain. The V gene's germline CDR1 is MNHNY and CDR2 SVGAGI (reference sequence). Trimming removed 7 bases at V and 0 bases at J, with 4 bases between. The CDR3 totals 12 residues. Written as DNA, the CDR3 is TGTGCCAGCACCCACTCTGGAAACACCATATATTTT. Translating it yields CASTHSGNTIYF.

V is TRBV9 and J is TRBJ1-3; D may be TRBD1 (5 bases). V was trimmed by 0 bases and J by 5 bases, leaving 15 bases between them. This CDR3 region has 16 residues. The germline CDR1 and CDR2 sequences are SGDLS and YYNGEE. The CDR3 loop reads CASSVGRVGDRNTIYF. DNA of the CDR3: TGTGCCAGCAGCGTAGGCAGGGTAGGGGATCGAAACACCATATATTTT.

The CDR3 reads CASSLTVGSNTEAFF. DNA for the CDR3: TGCGCCAGCAGCTTAACGGTGGGCTCAAACACTGAAGCTTTCTTT. The chain is built from TRBV5-1 and TRBJ1-1; no firm D call. V was pared by 2 bases and J by 2 bases, with 13 bases between. CDR1 and CDR2 from the germline V gene are SGHRS and YFSETQ. This CDR3 is built from 15 residues.

This rearrangement joins TRBV30 to TRBJ1-1, with TRBD1 identical over 7 bases. There are 13 residues in the CDR3. The V gene end was trimmed by 3 bases and the J gene end by 7 bases; junction bases not matched to a gene: 8. Germline CDR1 GTSNPN, CDR2 SVGIG (reference sequence). The CDR3 nucleotides are TGTGCCTGGAGGGAACAGGGGACTTATGAAGCTTTCTTT. The encoded protein is CAWREQGTYEAFF. The complete variable domain, with remaining parts taken from reference TRBV30 and TRBJ1-1, reads SQTIHQWPATLVQPVGSPLSLECTVEGTSNPNLYWYRQAAGRGLQLLFYSVGIGQISSEVPQNLSASRPQDRQFILSSKKLLLSDSGFYLCAWREQGTYEAFFGQGTRLTVV.

This clone was detected once. The rearrangement uses TRBV11-2 and TRBJ2-2, with D hard to call. The germline V gene has CDR1 SGHAT and CDR2 FQNNGV. CDR3 size: 14 residues. Trimming shortened V by 5 bases and J by 0 bases, and 7 bases separated the two germline ends. This chain's CDR3 is CASSPYTNTGELFF. DNA of the CDR3: TGTGCCAGCAGCCCTTATACGAACACCGGGGAGCTGTTTTTT.

V gene TRBV28 combines with J gene TRBJ2-7; either TRBD1 or TRBD2 may supply D (5 bases each). CDR3 length: 14 amino acids. Per germline, CDR1 MDHEN and CDR2 SYDVKM. V was trimmed by 10 bases and J by 2 bases, leaving 18 bases between them. The CDR3 nucleotides are TGTGCCACCTACGGGGCTAAAAACCCCTACGAGCAGTACTTC. Protein product: CATYGAKNPYEQYF.

The chain uses TRBV27 and TRBJ1-5; D possibly corresponds to TRBD1 (5 bases). V shed 4 bases and J shed 2 bases, with 15 bases lying between them. Germline V gives CDR1 MNHEY, CDR2 SMNVEV (reference sequence). CDR3 length equals 16 residues. The chain's CDR3 is CASSSTGVVGNQPQHF. The CDR3 DNA follows: TGTGCCAGCAGTTCCACGGGGGTTGTGGGCAATCAGCCCCAGCATTTT.

The chain uses TRBV7-2 and TRBJ2-1; TRBD2 is a possible D gene (5 bases). The CDR3 has 13 amino acids. The V and J ends lost 5 bases and 3 bases respectively, with 8 bases between them. Per the germline V gene, CDR1 is SGHTA and CDR2 is FQGNSA. The CDR3, as DNA: TGTGCCAGCAGCCCAGCGGTCTACAATGAGCAGTTCTTC. Amino acid sequence: CASSPAVYNEQFF.